A selection of T cell receptor beta chains follows, all from one sample in a study of cytomegalovirus exposure and HLA in healthy donors. Assay: immunoSEQ multiplex PCR; the TCRdb copy retains only in-frame clones and omits some. The top ten clones hold less than 3% of a sample with about 240,000 clones, 80% to 90% of them seen once. Sequencing was carried out using PBMCs. These receptors were obtained from a young man in good health and CMV-seronegative. The CDR3 runs from the conserved cysteine through the conserved F or W. A D gene is named only where the DNA matches it firmly. Clone size appears in some rows only: once, few, many, or a class for an expanded clone.

TRBJ1-1,-,-,TRBV28,TGTGCCAGCAGTTGGGGGGGAGGCACTGAAGCTTTCTTT,CASSWGGGTEAFF
TRBJ2-2,-,-,TRBV11-2,TGTGCCAGCAGCTTAATCCAGGGATCCACCGGGGAGCTGTTTTTT,CASSLIQGSTGELFF
TRBJ1-5,-,TRBD1,TRBV7-2,TGTGCCAGCAGCTTAGCGGGACAGACCAATCAGCCCCAGCATTTT,CASSLAGQTNQPQHF
TRBJ2-2,-,-,TRBV7-2,TGTGCCAGCAGCTTAAGATATCAGGGCGGAACCGGGGAGCTGTTTTTT,CASSLRYQGGTGELFF
TRBJ2-3,-,TRBD2,TRBV27,TGTGCCAGCCTTAAAATGAGCGGGGGGGCAGGTCTAAAGAGTACGCAGTATTTT,CASLKMSGGAGLKSTQYF
TRBJ1-2,once,-,TRBV7-2,TGTGCCAGCAGCTTAGGAGGACAGCCTTATGGCTACACCTTC,CASSLGGQPYGYTF
TRBJ2-1,-,-,TRBV5-4,TGTGCCAGCAGCCCGATCAGCGGAGCCTACAATGAGCAGTTCTTC,CASSPISGAYNEQFF
TRBJ1-4,-,TRBD1,TRBV7-2,TGTGCCAGCAGCCAACAGGGGATCGGGGAAAAACTGTTTTTT,CASSQQGIGEKLFF
TRBJ2-3,few,TRBD2,TRBV5-1,TGCGCCAGCTCTCTTGCTTGGGAGGGCGAGGATACGCAGTATTTT,CASSLAWEGEDTQYF
TRBJ2-1,-,-,TRBV9,TGTGCCAGCAGCTCCCCGGGTGCAAATGAGCAGTTCTTC,CASSSPGANEQFF
TRBJ2-7,-,-,TRBV6-5,TGTGCCAGCAGTCCCCCACAGTCTATCTACGAGCAGTACTTC,CASSPPQSIYEQYF
TRBJ1-1,-,TRBD1,TRBV19,TGTGCCAGTAGGTACAGGGGAGGCAACACTGAAGCTTTCTTT,CASRYRGGNTEAFF
TRBJ2-3,-,TRBD2,TRBV7-9,TGTGCCAGCAGCTTAGCGACTAGCGGGGGGAAACCTAGCACAGATACGCAGTATTTT,CASSLATSGGKPSTDTQYF
TRBJ1-1,few,TRBD1,TRBV7-3,TGTGCCAGCAGCCTTGGGACAGGGGACACTGAAGCTTTCTTT,CASSLGTGDTEAFF
TRBJ1-2,-,-,TRBV6-1,TGTGCCAGCACCCTAAGGTCGGGGGGCGGAAATGGCTACACCTTC,CASTLRSGGGNGYTF
TRBJ2-1,-,TRBD2,TRBV30,TGTGCCTGGAGTGTGGAGGGCGGGAGTAGGTGGAATGAGCAGTTCTTC,CAWSVEGGSRWNEQFF
TRBJ1-2,-,TRBD1,TRBV5-1,TGCGCCAGCAGCTACGGGACAGGGGTCGGCTACACCTTC,CASSYGTGVGYTF
TRBJ2-1,-,TRBD2,TRBV14,TGTGCCAGCAGCCCCAGGTCTAGCGGCTACAATGAGCAGTTCTTC,CASSPRSSGYNEQFF
TRBJ1-1,-,-,TRBV27,TGTGCCAGCAGTTGGAACACGGAGGGGTTGAACACTGAAGCTTTCTTT,CASSWNTEGLNTEAFF
TRBJ2-1,once,TRBD2,TRBV27,TGTGCCAGCAGTTTAAGTGTGGTAGCGGGTAGCTCCTACAATGAGCAGTTCTTC,CASSLSVVAGSSYNEQFF
TRBJ1-1,-,-,TRBV27,TGTGCCAGCAGCCCAATGCAGGGCCGGACTAGAAGCGACACTGAAGCTTTCTTT,CASSPMQGRTRSDTEAFF
TRBJ1-2,-,TRBD1,TRBV6-1,TGTGCCAGCAGTGAAAACCCCGGGACAGGCGGTGGCTACACCTTC,CASSENPGTGGGYTF
TRBJ2-1,-,-,TRBV9,TGTGCCAGCAGCGTAGTGTCGGGCGCAGGGTGGGGTGAGCAGTTCTTC,CASSVVSGAGWGEQFF
TRBJ2-7,-,-,TRBV28,TGTGCCAGCAGCCTCTCACCCGGTGAGCAGTACTTC,CASSLSPGEQYF
TRBJ1-1,-,-,TRBV5-1,TGCGCCAGCAGTCCAGGGAACACTGAAGCTTTCTTT,CASSPGNTEAFF
TRBJ2-7,few,-,TRBV4-3,TGCGCCAGCAGCCAAGCTACGGGATCTCCGGGCTACGAGCAGTACTTC,CASSQATGSPGYEQYF
TRBJ2-1,-,-,TRBV7-6,TGTGCCAGCAGCCTTGAGGCGAGGGGGTCCTACAATGAGCAGTTCTTC,CASSLEARGSYNEQFF
TRBJ2-1,-,-,TRBV6-5,TGTGCCAGCAGTTACAGGCAGGGTTACGGCAATGAGCAGTTCTTC,CASSYRQGYGNEQFF
TRBJ2-2,-,TRBD2,TRBV6-5,TGTGCCAGCAGTCGTAGCGGGAGTGACGGAGGGGAGCTGTTTTTT,CASSRSGSDGGELFF
TRBJ2-7,-,TRBD1,TRBV6-5,TGTGCCAGCCGCGGGGGACAGGGTCGAATCTACGAGCAGTACTTC,CASRGGQGRIYEQYF
TRBJ2-7,-,TRBD2,TRBV7-2,TGTGCCAGCAGTTCTACCGGGACTAGCGGCGCCTACGAGCAGTACTTC,CASSSTGTSGAYEQYF